A single sample is the source of the 27 T cell receptor beta chains below, sequenced in a study of graft-versus-host responses after intestinal transplantation. The assay was immunoSEQ multiplex PCR, and TCRdb's table has in-frame clones only and misses some. The sample shows about 88,000 clones, about 90% of them seen only once. No cognate antigen is known for these TCRs. Sequenced here: unstimulated CD4+ T cells sorted from spleen or lymph node cells, sampled before intestinal transplant. The source is a human donor who received an intestinal transplant.

This rearrangement joins TRBV7-3 to TRBJ2-1; weak D call: TRBD2 (5 bases). The CDR3 loop spans 11 amino acids. Germline V gives CDR1 SGHTA, CDR2 FQGTGA. The V end was cut by 3 bases, the J end by 9 bases, with 6 bases between. CDR3 amino acids: CASSFAGEQFF. CDR3 coding DNA: TGTGCCAGCAGCTTTGCGGGTGAGCAGTTCTTC.

The V and J genes are TRBV11-2 and TRBJ2-5, with 8 bases lining up with TRBD2. The CDR3 spans 14 residues. Germline CDR1 reads SGHAT; CDR2 reads FQNNGV. V lost 3 bases and J lost 3; bases outside the gene matches: 3. Written as DNA, the CDR3 is TGTGCCAGCAGCTTCGGGGGGGGGAAAGAGACCCAGTACTTC. It is translated as CASSFGGGKETQYF.

The chain recombines TRBV5-1 with TRBJ2-5; 10 nucleotides agree with TRBD2. V shed 4 bases, J shed 2 bases, and the junction held 5 bases outside the gene matches. This CDR3 comprises 15 residues. Germline CDR1 SGHRS, CDR2 YFSETQ. CDR3 sequence (DNA): TGCGCCAGCAGCGCTAGCGGGGGTCTACAAGAGACCCAGTACTTC. The encoded protein is CASSASGGLQETQYF. The full variable domain, with the rest looked up from reference TRBV5-1 and TRBJ2-5, is KAGVTQTPRYLIKTRGQQVTLSCSPISGHRSVSWYQQTPGQGLQFLFEYFSETQRNKGNFPGRFSGRQFSNSRSEMNVSTLELGDSALYLCASSASGGLQETQYFGPGTRLLVL.

The chain combines TRBV4-1 with TRBJ1-2, with D unclear. V gave up 1 base and J gave up 3 bases, with 9 bases separating them. The germline gives CDR1 MGHRA, CDR2 YSYEKL. The CDR3 is 14 amino acids. The CDR3 loop reads CASSQALEYYGYTF. The CDR3 DNA sequence: TGCGCCAGCAGCCAAGCCCTGGAGTACTATGGCTACACCTTC.

The chain employs TRBV18 and TRBJ1-2, with 7 nucleotides matching TRBD1. J gave up 4 bases and V 4 bases, and 9 bases lay outside the gene matches. The V gene's germline CDR1 is KGHSH and CDR2 LQKENI. This CDR3 has 15 residues. CDR3 DNA sequence: TGTGCCAGCTCACTAGACAGGGCCCCTACCTATGGCTACACCTTC. Protein sequence: CASSLDRAPTYGYTF.

The table lists this clone with a count of one. The rearrangement links TRBV5-4 to TRBJ2-5; 8 nucleotides align to TRBD2. The CDR3 is made up of 15 amino acids. Per germline, CDR1 SGHNT and CDR2 YYREEE (reference sequence). V lost 4 bases to trimming and J lost 5 bases; unmatched junction nucleotides: 10. Written as DNA, the CDR3 is TGTGCCAGCAGCCGTATCGGGGGGGTGCAGGAGACCCAGTACTTC. Its translation is CASSRIGGVQETQYF. Supplemented by reference TRBV5-4 and TRBJ2-5, the full variable domain reads ETGVTQSPTHLIKTRGQQVTLRCSSQSGHNTVSWYQQALGQGPQFIFQYYREEENGRGNFPPRFSGLQFPNYSSELNVNALELDDSALYLCASSRIGGVQETQYFGPGTRLLVL.

V gene TRBV11-2 combines with J gene TRBJ2-3; perhaps TRBD1 as D (6 bases). Trimming pared 5 bases from V and 1 base from J, leaving 22 bases between. The CDR3 is made up of 18 amino acids. Looked up from germline, CDR1 is SGHAT and CDR2 is FQNNGV. The CDR3 spells CASSPLSSAAGGTDTQYF. DNA of the CDR3: TGTGCCAGCAGCCCCCTCTCATCGGCCGCAGGGGGCACAGATACGCAGTATTTT. Variable domain in full (rest from reference TRBV11-2 and TRBJ2-3): EAGVAQSPRYKIIEKRQSVAFWCNPISGHATLYWYQQILGQGPKLLIQFQNNGVVDDSQLPKDRFSAERLKGVDSTLKIQPAKLEDSAVYLCASSPLSSAAGGTDTQYFGPGTRLTVL.

The DNA of the CDR3 is TGTGCCAGTAGCCCAGGGCTCACTGAAGCTTTCTTT. The encoded protein is CASSPGLTEAFF. V and J are TRBV19 and TRBJ1-1, with a weak D call TRBD1 (5 bases). Trimming left V 6 bases short and J 4 bases short, with 9 bases between. Looked up from germline, CDR1 is LNHDA and CDR2 is SQIVND (reference sequence). The CDR3 has 12 amino acids.

This chain joins TRBV5-5 and TRBJ1-1; maybe TRBD1 (5 bases). The CDR3 has 15 amino acids. Looked up from germline, CDR1 is SGHKS and CDR2 is YYEKEE (reference sequence). Trimming left V 2 bases short and J 0 bases short, with 11 bases between. The CDR3 protein is CASSLTTAMNTEAFF. CDR3 bases: TGTGCCAGCAGCTTAACGACAGCAATGAACACTGAAGCTTTCTTT.

The sample holds one count of this clone. The chain has TRBV5-1 and TRBJ2-5; 14 nucleotides line up with TRBD2. Germline lookup yields CDR1 SGHRS and CDR2 YFSETQ. V shed 0 bases and J 5 bases; nucleotides not matched to a gene: 3. The CDR3 is 16 residues long. The CDR3 is CASSLGLAGGHETQYF. CDR3 nucleotides: TGCGCCAGCAGCTTGGGACTAGCGGGGGGGCATGAGACCCAGTACTTC.

This clone was picked up a small number of times. The chain has TRBV5-6 and TRBJ2-1; D is undetermined. Germline CDR1 SGHDT, CDR2 YYEEEE. The V and J ends lost 6 bases and 6 bases respectively, with 16 bases between them. The CDR3 runs 14 residues. The CDR3 nucleotides are TGTGCCAGCACCCTAAGAGATTCAAGCAATGAGCAGTTCTTC. Protein product: CASTLRDSSNEQFF.

The chain uses TRBV7-3 and TRBJ1-3; D unresolved. V lost 1 base to trimming and J lost 0 bases, with 7 bases between them. There are 15 residues in the CDR3. CDR1 is SGHTA, CDR2 FQGTGA, per germline. This chain's CDR3 is CASSLMGYSGNTIYF. CDR3 nucleotides: TGTGCCAGCAGCTTAATGGGCTACTCTGGAAACACCATATATTTT.

This clone was detected once. V is TRBV5-1 and J is TRBJ2-5; 7 bases fit TRBD1. The better agreement between TRBJ2-7 and the DNA end casts doubt on the J call. Germline-derived CDR1 and CDR2 are SGHRS and YFSETQ. The CDR3 loop spans 14 amino acids. The CDR3 loop is CASRSTGTAYEQYF. The CDR3 coding sequence is TGCGCCAGCAGATCAACCGGGACAGCCTACGAGCAGTACTTC.

V is TRBV9 and J is TRBJ1-2; 11 bases are shared with TRBD1. Germline CDR1 and CDR2: SGDLS and YYNGEE. V shed 0 bases and J 13 bases; nucleotides not matched to a gene: 8. The CDR3 contains 14 residues. CDR3 amino acids: CASSVGWDRGVFTF. The CDR3 DNA is TGTGCCAGCAGCGTAGGTTGGGACAGGGGGGTGTTCACCTTC.

V gene TRBV7-3 combines with J gene TRBJ2-5; TRBD1 is a possible D gene (5 bases). V gave up 4 bases and J gave up 5 bases, with 14 bases separating them. Germline assignment: CDR1 SGHTA and CDR2 FQGTGA. This CDR3 has 14 residues. The CDR3 coding sequence is TGTGCCAGCAGCTCCGACAGTTTTGGCGAGACCCAGTACTTC. Encoded protein: CASSSDSFGETQYF.

J is TRBJ2-3 and V is TRBV5-4, with 9 bases that match TRBD1. The CDR3 is 14 residues long. V lost 5 bases and J lost 3; bases outside the gene matches: 4. Germline V lookup: CDR1 SGHNT, CDR2 YYREEE (reference sequence). CDR3 in amino acids: CASSWGQGTDTQYF. DNA of the CDR3: TGTGCCAGCAGTTGGGGACAGGGAACAGATACGCAGTATTTT.

The chain has TRBV7-3 and TRBJ2-2; the match to TRBD1 covers 7 bases. CDR1 is SGHTA, CDR2 FQGTGA, per germline. CDR3 size: 13 residues. Unmatched junction bases numbered 2, after V lost 5 bases and J lost 5 bases. The CDR3 DNA reads TGTGCCAGCAGCCCACAGGGGACCGGGGAGCTGTTTTTT. Translating gives CASSPQGTGELFF.

The chain recombines TRBV19 with TRBJ2-7; 8 nucleotides match TRBD1. With V trimmed by 7 bases and J by 6 bases, 11 bases remained unmatched. The CDR3 has 14 amino acids. Germline lookup yields CDR1 LNHDA and CDR2 SQIVND (reference sequence). CDR3 amino acids: CASTMDRVNGEQYF. The CDR3 DNA is TGTGCCAGTACCATGGACAGGGTGAACGGCGAGCAGTACTTC. Variable domain in full (rest from reference TRBV19 and TRBJ2-7): DGGITQSPKYLFRKEGQNVTLSCEQNLNHDAMYWYRQDPGQGLRLIYYSQIVNDFQKGDIAEGYSVSREKKESFPLTVTSAQKNPTAFYLCASTMDRVNGEQYFGPGTRLTVT.

The chain joins TRBV6-9 to TRBJ2-2, with 12 nucleotides matching TRBD1. Trimming took 6 bases from V and 6 from J; bases not matched to a gene: 5. The length of the CDR3 is 15 residues. Germline assignment: CDR1 MNHGY and CDR2 SVAAGI. DNA for the CDR3: TGTGCCAGCAGCCTGGGACAGGGGGCGTCCGGGGAGCTGTTTTTT. It translates to CASSLGQGASGELFF.

The genes are TRBV6-6 and TRBJ1-2; D uncertain. V shed 2 bases and J shed 4 bases, with 8 bases lying between them. Germline V gives CDR1 MNHNY, CDR2 SVGAGI (reference sequence). The CDR3 has 13 residues. Written as DNA, the CDR3 is TGTGCCAGCAGTTACGGCGGCTTCTATGGCTACACCTTC. Protein: CASSYGGFYGYTF.

The chain is built from TRBV10-3 and TRBJ2-1; weak D call: TRBD2 (6 bases). Germline V lookup: CDR1 ENHRY, CDR2 SYGVKD. This CDR3 region has 14 residues. V was clipped by 4 bases and J by 8 bases, with 15 bases between them. The CDR3 reads CAISGVLTRDEQFF. The CDR3, as DNA: TGTGCCATCAGTGGGGTCCTGACTAGAGATGAGCAGTTCTTC.

This chain connects TRBV29-1 to TRBJ2-5; a weak D match, TRBD1 (6 bases). CDR3 length: 13 residues. The V end lost 5 bases, the J end lost 2 bases, and 12 bases lay between the germline ends. Germline assignment: CDR1 SQVTM and CDR2 ANQGSEA. The CDR3 nucleotides are TGCAGCGTTTTGGACAGAAAGCAAGAGACCCAGTACTTC. Translating gives CSVLDRKQETQYF.

This sequence joins TRBV5-6 and TRBJ2-5; a possible D gene is TRBD1 (8 bases). This CDR3 has 17 residues. V was shortened by 0 bases and J by 4 bases, with 19 bases between the two germline ends. The germline CDR1 and CDR2 sequences are SGHDT and YYEEEE. This chain's CDR3 is CASSLAVDRGGRETQYF. The CDR3 bases are TGTGCCAGCAGCTTGGCCGTCGACAGGGGAGGGAGAGAGACCCAGTACTTC. Full variable domain (rest looked up from reference TRBV5-6 and TRBJ2-5): DAGVTQSPTHLIKTRGQQVTLRCSPKSGHDTVSWYQQALGQGPQFIFQYYEEEERQRGNFPDRFSGHQFPNYSSELNVNALLLGDSALYLCASSLAVDRGGRETQYFGPGTRLLVL.

The rearrangement joins TRBV2 to TRBJ2-1; a possible D gene is TRBD1 (5 bases). CDR1 and CDR2 from the germline V gene are SNHLY and FYNNEI. V gave up 7 bases and J gave up 8 bases, with 24 bases separating them. The CDR3 is 16 residues long. The CDR3 protein is CASTQGVRVGPDEQFF. Here the CDR3 DNA reads TGTGCCAGCACCCAAGGGGTCCGGGTAGGGCCCGATGAGCAGTTCTTC.

The chain combines TRBV29-1 with TRBJ2-2; TRBD1 aligns across 8 bases. Unmatched junction bases numbered 8, after V lost 4 bases and J lost 7 bases. Germline lookup yields CDR1 SQVTM and CDR2 ANQGSEA. The CDR3 runs 14 residues. The CDR3 region is CSVGLDRAGGELFF. In nucleotides, the CDR3 is TGCAGCGTTGGGCTGGACAGGGCGGGCGGGGAGCTGTTTTTT.

This clone was detected once. CDR3 sequence: CASSPGQGTDTQYF. CDR3 nucleotides: TGTGCCAGCAGCCCGGGACAGGGAACAGATACGCAGTATTTT. The rearrangement links TRBV5-5 to TRBJ2-3; TRBD1 agrees at 9 bases. The germline CDR1 and CDR2 sequences are SGHKS and YYEKEE (reference sequence). V gave up 4 bases and J gave up 3 bases; unmatched junction bases: 3. The CDR3 sequence is 14 residues long.

The chain joins TRBV29-1 to TRBJ2-3; 9 bases map to TRBD1. The germline V gene encodes CDR1 SQVTM and CDR2 ANQGSEA. The CDR3 length is 12 residues. The V segment lost 7 bases and the J segment 5 bases; nucleotides outside the gene matches: 4. The CDR3 loop reads CSARQGGDTQYF. CDR3 DNA sequence: TGCAGCGCGAGACAGGGGGGAGATACGCAGTATTTT.